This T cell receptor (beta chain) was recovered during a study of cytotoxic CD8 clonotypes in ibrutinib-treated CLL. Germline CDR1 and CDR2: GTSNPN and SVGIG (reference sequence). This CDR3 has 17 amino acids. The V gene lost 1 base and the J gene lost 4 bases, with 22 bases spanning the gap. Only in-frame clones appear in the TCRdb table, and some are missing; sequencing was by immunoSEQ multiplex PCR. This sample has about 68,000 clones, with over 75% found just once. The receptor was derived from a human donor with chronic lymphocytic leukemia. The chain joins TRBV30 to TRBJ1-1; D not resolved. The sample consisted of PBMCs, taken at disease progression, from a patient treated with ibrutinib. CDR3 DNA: TGTGCCTGGAGTGACCGACTATGGAGGGAGTCGGGCACTGAAGCTTTCTTT. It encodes CAWSDRLWRESGTEAFF.